This T cell receptor (beta chain) was profiled in a study of human T cells and chemical hapten exposure. TCRdb used MiXCR to reprocess the RACE reads, holding one entry per CDR3 protein. The sample gives 50,000 to 65,000 distinct CDR3 sequences, about 9% of which show up once; 11% to 15% is in the top ten. As to time point: pre-sensitization, week 0. Treatment: therapeutic diphenylcyclopropenone sensitization with weekly scalp DPC. Investigators collected blood before applying each patch test. The sample consisted of whole blood, taken in connection with sensitization to the hapten diphenylcyclopropenone (DPC). The receptor's source is a woman in her forties with alopecia areata. Some clones in this sample may be carry-over from other donors' samples.

DNA of the CDR3: TGTGCCAGCAGCGTACCCGGGGGAGATACGCAGTATTTT. Amino acids: CASSVPGGDTQYF. This chain uses TRBV9 with TRBJ2-3, with a weak D call TRBD2 (6 bases). Trimming removed 1 base from V and 5 bases from J, with 8 bases in between. From germline, CDR1 is SGDLS and CDR2 YYNGEE. This CDR3 has 13 residues.